Presented here are 27 T cell receptor beta chains from one specimen sequenced in a study of Graves' ophthalmopathy and Graves' hyperthyroidism (dated by TCRdb to the late 2010s). Reads for this sample came from an Illumina HiSeq 2000. For repertoire sequencing, the TCR beta CDR3 regions were amplified from RNA transcripts. A first-round RT-PCR used HTBI primers with the Qiagen OneStep RT-PCR kit, followed by a second-round multiplex PCR, size selection and purification. The public reads were reprocessed in TCRdb via fastp at Q25 and MiXCR, keeping in-frame beta chains. Merged by CDR3 protein, the rows form single entries marked with the most common genes and DNA. This sample holds 400,000 to 450,000 distinct CDR3 sequences; under 25% were observed only once. Of the sample, 3% falls within the top ten clones. Sequencing was done on a sample of peripheral blood. These TCRs come from a woman aged 18-29 years with stable Graves' hyperthyroidism. Donor details come from another sample of the same person, matched by shared clones.

This clonotype was counted many times. V usage is TRBV24-1 and J usage is TRBJ2-1; 7 positions match TRBD2. J gave up 11 bases and V 1 base, and 10 bases lay outside the gene matches. The germline V gene has CDR1 KGHDR and CDR2 SFDVKD. This CDR3 has 15 residues. CDR3 nucleotide sequence: TGTGCCACCAGTGATTTAGGGACTAACCTCGTAAAGCAGTTCTTC. Translation gives CATSDLGTNLVKQFF.

This clonotype was recorded at least ten times. The chain recombines TRBV6-1 with TRBJ1-1; TRBD1 might be the D (5 bases). CDR1 and CDR2 from the germline V gene are MNHNS and SASEGT. This CDR3 spans 13 amino acids. Between the trimmed V and J ends, which lost 1 base and 3 bases, there was a span of 6 bases. The chain's CDR3 is CASSEVGDTEAFF. CDR3 bases: TGTGCCAGCAGTGAAGTAGGGGACACTGAAGCTTTCTTT.

This clonotype has ten or more counts. The CDR3 DNA is TGTGCCAGCTCACGGACTGGACAGGGTAGAACAACTGAAGCTTTCTTT. Encoded protein: CASSRTGQGRTTEAFF. The genes are TRBV18 and TRBJ1-1; 8 bases map to TRBD1. The trim removed 4 bases at V and 5 bases at J, leaving 12 bases unmatched. Germline V gives CDR1 KGHSH, CDR2 LQKENI. The CDR3 contains 16 residues.

At least ten counts were recorded for this clonotype. The genes are TRBV11-3 and TRBJ2-2; D is undetermined. The ends were cut back, 1 base at V and 7 bases at J, with 7 bases in the middle. The CDR3 length is 13 residues. Germline V CDR1 and CDR2: SGHNT, YENEEA. CDR3 in amino acids: CASSLVTHGELFF. The CDR3 coding sequence is TGTGCCAGCAGCTTAGTCACGCACGGGGAGCTGTTTTTT.

Many counts were recorded for this clonotype. V gene TRBV20-1 combines with J gene TRBJ1-2; D call uncertain. The CDR3 runs to 14 residues. The V and J ends lost 6 bases and 3 bases respectively, with 17 bases between them. Germline CDR1 and CDR2: DFQATT and SNEGSKA (reference sequence). The CDR3 sequence: CSATWSVVDYGYTF. The CDR3 DNA follows: TGCAGTGCCACTTGGAGTGTGGTGGACTATGGCTACACCTTC.

This clonotype showed up many times. The rearrangement links TRBV29-1 to TRBJ2-7, with D maybe TRBD1 (6 bases). The CDR3 contains 15 residues. Trimming shortened V by 5 bases and J by 2 bases, and 19 bases separated the two germline ends. From germline, CDR1 is SQVTM and CDR2 ANQGSEA. CDR3 in amino acids: CSVPRQETMAYEQYF. CDR3 nucleotides: TGCAGCGTTCCCCGACAGGAAACGATGGCCTACGAGCAGTACTTC.

The chain has TRBV15 and TRBJ2-5; tentative D call: TRBD2 (5 bases). Germline V lookup: CDR1 LNHNV, CDR2 YYDKDF (reference sequence). With 5 bases removed from V and 1 base from J, the gap between germline ends came to 8 bases. The CDR3 totals 13 residues. The DNA of the CDR3 is TGTGCCACCAGCGACGGACTCCAAGAGACCCAGTACTTC. Translating gives CATSDGLQETQYF.

This clonotype was seen many times. The CDR3 coding sequence is TGTGCCAGCAGTTTACTCCCCTTGGGTACCGCGCAGCCCCAGCATTTT. This translates into CASSLLPLGTAQPQHF. V usage is TRBV27 and J usage is TRBJ1-5; D not resolved. V gave up 2 bases and J gave up 7 bases, with 18 bases separating them. The CDR3 runs 16 residues. CDR1 is MNHEY, CDR2 SMNVEV, per germline (reference sequence).

In this sample, this clonotype turned up many times. This chain joins TRBV29-1 and TRBJ1-2; D gene unclear. Germline V lookup: CDR1 SQVTM, CDR2 ANQGSEA. The CDR3 is made up of 12 amino acids. V dropped 3 bases and J dropped 0 bases, with 5 bases sitting between them. This chain's CDR3 is CSVDEANYGYTF. DNA for the CDR3: TGCAGCGTTGACGAGGCTAACTATGGCTACACCTTC.

V and J are TRBV10-3 and TRBJ1-2; no clear D gene. CDR3 length: 13 amino acids. Germline V lookup: CDR1 ENHRY, CDR2 SYGVKD. V was trimmed by 0 bases and J by 3 bases, leaving 5 bases between them. The CDR3 DNA reads as TGTGCCATCAGTGAGTCCCTGGACTATGGCTACACCTTC. It translates to CAISESLDYGYTF.

This clonotype was detected many times. V usage is TRBV30 and J usage is TRBJ1-6; 8 bases match TRBD1. There are 17 residues in the CDR3. Germline loops: CDR1 GTSNPN, CDR2 SVGIG (reference sequence). J was trimmed by 7 bases and V by 0 bases; bases with no gene match: 11. As DNA, the CDR3 is TGTGCCTGGAGTGTGTTTGGGGGTCAGGGGGCAAATTCACCCCTCCACTTT. Protein: CAWSVFGGQGANSPLHF.

V is TRBV6-1 and J is TRBJ2-5; 9 bases align to TRBD1. V was clipped by 3 bases and J by 5 bases; unmatched bases: 10. This CDR3 is 16 amino acids long. Germline V gene lookup returns CDR1 MNHNS and CDR2 SASEGT. The CDR3 nucleotides are TGTGCCAGCAGTGACACGCCGGGACAGGGTGAGGAGACCCAGTACTTC. Its translation is CASSDTPGQGEETQYF.

V is TRBV19 and J is TRBJ2-7; D remains ambiguous. Germline V gives CDR1 LNHDA, CDR2 SQIVND (reference sequence). The V end lost 2 bases, the J end lost 1 base, and 6 bases lay between the germline ends. This CDR3 is built from 13 residues. CDR3 region: CASSITESYEQYF. As DNA, the CDR3 is TGTGCCAGTAGTATAACTGAATCCTACGAGCAGTACTTC.

This clonotype was seen ten or more times. The chain recombines TRBV19 with TRBJ2-7, with TRBD1 as a possible D gene (5 bases). The germline CDR1 and CDR2 sequences are LNHDA and SQIVND (reference sequence). The CDR3 totals 14 residues. V lost 10 bases, J lost 1 base, and 17 bases lay in between. The DNA for the CDR3 is TGTGCCACCAAGGGGATGGCTGATTCCTACGAGCAGTACTTC. Translating it yields CATKGMADSYEQYF. Full variable domain (outside the CDR3, taken from reference TRBV19 and TRBJ2-7): DGGITQSPKYLFRKEGQNVTLSCEQNLNHDAMYWYRQDPGQGLRLIYYSQIVNDFQKGDIAEGYSVSREKKESFPLTVTSAQKNPTAFYLCATKGMADSYEQYFGPGTRLTVT.

The chain links TRBV6-2 or TRBV6-3 to TRBJ2-7; weak D call: TRBD2 (5 bases). The CDR3 covers 12 residues. Germline CDR1 and CDR2: MNHEY and SVGEGT. The V end was cut by 8 bases, the J end by 5 bases, with 13 bases between. This CDR3 reads CASGAAYNEQYF. The CDR3 DNA sequence: TGTGCCAGCGGAGCGGCATATAACGAGCAGTACTTC.

The chain employs TRBV12-3 or TRBV12-4 and TRBJ2-7; perhaps TRBD1 as D (5 bases). The CDR3 sequence is 13 residues long. Trimming left V 6 bases short and J 4 bases short, with 13 bases between. The CDR3 spells CASSKWQGYEQYF. The CDR3 nucleotides read TGTGCCAGCAGCAAGTGGCAGGGTTACGAGCAGTACTTC.

The sample holds many counts of this clonotype. The V call is TRBV7-2, the J call TRBJ1-1; weak D call: TRBD1 (6 bases). CDR3 length: 13 amino acids. Germline values: CDR1 SGHTA, CDR2 FQGNSA. V was pared by 1 base and J by 7 bases, with 10 bases between. The CDR3 nucleotides read TGTGCCAGCAGCTTAGGGGGGCGTCGTGAAGCTTTCTTT. It is translated as CASSLGGRREAFF.

This clonotype was seen many times. The rearrangement uses TRBV19 and TRBJ1-5; 7 nucleotides align to TRBD1. The CDR3 covers 16 residues. V lost 1 base, J lost 4 bases, and 7 bases stayed unmatched. CDR1 LNHDA and CDR2 SQIVND come from the germline V gene (reference sequence). For the CDR3, the DNA is TGTGCCAGTAGTATAGGGGACAGCGGCATGAATCAGCCCCAGCATTTT. As protein: CASSIGDSGMNQPQHF. The entire variable domain, with the rest obtained from reference TRBV19 and TRBJ1-5, is as follows: DGGITQSPKYLFRKEGQNVTLSCEQNLNHDAMYWYRQDPGQGLRLIYYSQIVNDFQKGDIAEGYSVSREKKESFPLTVTSAQKNPTAFYLCASSIGDSGMNQPQHFGDGTRLSIL.

Many counts were recorded for this clonotype. The chain joins TRBV12-3 or TRBV12-4 to TRBJ1-2; 12 positions agree with TRBD1. The ends lost 1 base at V and 2 bases at J; junction bases unmatched: 8. This CDR3 has 18 residues. CDR3 nucleotides: TGTGCCAGCAGTTTAGAAAGGGACAGGGGGCTCCCGAACTATGGCTACACCTTC. Its translation is CASSLERDRGLPNYGYTF.

This clonotype showed up many times. The V gene is TRBV2, the J gene TRBJ1-2, with 11 bases aligning to TRBD1. V dropped 4 bases and J dropped 2; count of bases not matched to a gene: 3. CDR1 and CDR2 from the germline V gene are SNHLY and FYNNEI. The CDR3 has 15 residues. The chain's CDR3 is CASSAGTGGNYGYTF. CDR3 DNA sequence: TGTGCCAGCAGTGCCGGGACAGGGGGGAACTATGGCTACACCTTC. Based on the CDR3 plus reference TRBV2 and TRBJ1-2, the full variable domain is EPEVTQTPSHQVTQMGQEVILRCVPISNHLYFYWYRQILGQKVEFLVSFYNNEISEKSEIFDDQFSVERPDGSNFTLKIRSTKLEDSAMYFCASSAGTGGNYGYTFGSGTRLTVV.

This clonotype showed up many times. J is TRBJ1-2 and V is TRBV6-5; the D gene is possibly TRBD1 (5 bases). V shed 0 bases and J shed 4 bases, with 15 bases lying between them. CDR3 size: 16 residues. Germline CDR1 is MNHEY and CDR2 is SVGAGI. CDR3 protein: CASSYSGTANFYGYTF. The CDR3 DNA reads TGTGCCAGCAGTTACTCCGGGACGGCAAATTTCTATGGCTACACCTTC.

This clonotype was detected ten times or more. The chain uses TRBV12-3 or TRBV12-4 and TRBJ2-7; 9 nucleotides agree with TRBD1. This CDR3 has 14 residues. V lost 6 bases, J lost 0 bases, and 3 bases stayed unmatched. The CDR3 DNA reads TGTGCCAGCAGGGAACAGGGGGCCTCCTACGAGCAGTACTTC. Translating gives CASREQGASYEQYF.

This chain connects TRBV19 to TRBJ1-4; no firm D call. CDR3 length equals 15 residues. Germline CDR1 and CDR2: LNHDA and SQIVND (reference sequence). V was clipped by 7 bases and J by 0 bases, with 12 bases between them. CDR3 in DNA: TGTGCCAGTACCATCCGGACCGCAACTAATGAAAAACTGTTTTTT. It encodes CASTIRTATNEKLFF. The whole variable domain, remainder taken from reference TRBV19 and TRBJ1-4, is DGGITQSPKYLFRKEGQNVTLSCEQNLNHDAMYWYRQDPGQGLRLIYYSQIVNDFQKGDIAEGYSVSREKKESFPLTVTSAQKNPTAFYLCASTIRTATNEKLFFGSGTQLSVL.

This chain uses TRBV12-3 or TRBV12-4 with TRBJ1-1; D remains ambiguous. The CDR3 has 14 residues. V was shortened by 2 bases and J by 7 bases, with 14 bases between the two germline ends. CDR3 nucleotide sequence: TGTGCCAGCAGTTTAAAGGGCACCGGTCGTGAAGCTTTCTTT. Translated: CASSLKGTGREAFF.

This sequence joins TRBV28 and TRBJ2-2; D is unclear. Germline values: CDR1 MDHEN, CDR2 SYDVKM. There are 14 residues in the CDR3. V was shortened by 3 bases and J by 1 base, with 6 bases between the two germline ends. CDR3 sequence (DNA): TGTGCCAGCAGTTTGCTTATGAACACCGGGGAGCTGTTTTTT. The encoded protein is CASSLLMNTGELFF.

The chain combines TRBV3-1 with TRBJ2-7, with D uncertain. The V end was cut by 1 base, the J end by 2 bases, with 9 bases between. CDR1 is LGHDT, CDR2 YNNKEL, per germline (reference sequence). The CDR3 loop spans 14 amino acids. The CDR3 here is CASSQGRQAYEQYF. CDR3 coding DNA: TGTGCCAGCAGCCAAGGCAGACAAGCCTACGAGCAGTACTTC.

A few counts support this clonotype. The gene calls are TRBV3-1 and TRBJ1-2, with 10 bases matching TRBD1. The CDR3 is 14 residues long. The ends lost 5 bases at V and 8 bases at J; junction bases unmatched: 8. Per germline, CDR1 LGHDT and CDR2 YNNKEL (reference sequence). As DNA, the CDR3 is TGTGCCAGCAGCTCCCGACAGGGGGCAGGAGGCTACACCTTC. It translates to CASSSRQGAGGYTF. Based on the CDR3 plus reference TRBV3-1 and TRBJ1-2, the full variable domain is DTAVSQTPKYLVTQMGNDKSIKCEQNLGHDTMYWYKQDSKKFLKIMFSYNNKELIINETVPNRFSPKSPDKAHLNLHINSLELGDSAVYFCASSSRQGAGGYTFGSGTRLTVV.